These 6 T cell receptor beta chains were sequenced from one sample in a study of regulatory T cells in long-lasting Graves disease. Stated time point: persistent/refractory GD, antithyroid drugs over 5 years with positive TRAb. The TCR library was made from RNA that had been extracted from PBMCs in TRIzol. Sequencing libraries for TCR beta were prepared with iRepertoire HTBI primers and Arm-PCR of CDR3 regions. In TCRdb, the multiplex PCR reads were re-called with MiXCR into one record per CDR3 protein. Here the sample spans more than 650,000 distinct CDR3 sequences, around 30% being singletons. This specimen was peripheral blood mononuclear cells (PBMCs), taken when the disease was refractory, from a patient treated with antithyroid drugs. These receptors were taken from a female donor with Graves disease.

The chain is built from TRBV3-1 and TRBJ2-3; 10 positions match TRBD2. Germline V gene lookup returns CDR1 LGHDT and CDR2 YNNKEL (reference sequence). This CDR3 is built from 16 residues. J gave up 4 bases and V 2 bases, and 6 bases lay outside the gene matches. The CDR3 reads CASSQSSGRGADTQYF. As DNA, the CDR3 is TGTGCCAGCAGCCAATCTAGCGGGAGAGGTGCAGATACGCAGTATTTT.

In nucleotides, the CDR3 is TGTGCCACCAGTGAAGCTACGGACTATGGCTACACCTTC. Translating it yields CATSEATDYGYTF. The rearrangement uses TRBV24-1 and TRBJ1-2; unclear D gene. Trimming took off 4 bases at V and 3 bases at J, with 8 bases between the two ends. The CDR3 is made up of 13 amino acids. Germline CDR1 is KGHDR and CDR2 is SFDVKD.

This clonotype was counted at least ten times. The genes are TRBV24-1 and TRBJ2-5; tentatively, D is TRBD1 or TRBD2 (5 bases each). Per germline, CDR1 KGHDR and CDR2 SFDVKD. The V and J ends lost 0 bases and 3 bases respectively, with 10 bases between them. This CDR3 has 15 residues. The CDR3 here is CATSDLRDGEETQYF. The CDR3 DNA follows: TGTGCCACCAGTGATTTGCGGGACGGAGAAGAGACCCAGTACTTC.

The gene calls are TRBV11-3 and TRBJ2-5, with D tentatively TRBD1 or TRBD2 (6 bases each). The CDR3 has 15 amino acids. Germline V gene lookup returns CDR1 SGHNT and CDR2 YENEEA. V dropped 4 bases and J dropped 5 bases, with 17 bases sitting between them. CDR3 in DNA: TGTGCCAGCAGCTATAGGGGGACGGGAGAGGAGACCCAGTACTTC. It codes for CASSYRGTGEETQYF.

The V call is TRBV5-4, the J call TRBJ1-6; tentatively, D is TRBD1 (6 bases). The CDR3 runs 14 residues. Germline V lookup: CDR1 SGHNT, CDR2 YYREEE (reference sequence). Deletions cut 2 bases from V and 8 bases from J, with 11 bases between. CDR3 loop: CASSLRTADSPLHF. As DNA, the CDR3 is TGTGCCAGCAGCTTACGGACAGCCGATTCACCCCTCCACTTT.

This clonotype was seen ten or more times. The chain has TRBV27 and TRBJ1-1; tentatively, D is TRBD1 (6 bases). CDR1 and CDR2 from the germline V gene are MNHEY and SMNVEV (reference sequence). V was cut by 0 bases and J by 1 base, with 9 bases left in between. The CDR3 has 15 amino acids. CDR3 residues: CASSLSWTENTEAFF. CDR3 bases: TGTGCCAGCAGTTTATCCTGGACAGAGAACACTGAAGCTTTCTTT.